This T cell receptor beta chain was profiled in a study of blood T cell repertoires in COVID-19. Study-level information: COVID-19 samples collected from the United States, Italy and Spain covered acute and convalescent phases. PBMCs, B-cell-depleted T cells, or T cells provided the cDNA or gDNA that made up the material.

The V and J ends lost 5 bases and 1 base respectively, with 14 bases between them. This CDR3 region has 15 residues. Germline V lookup: CDR1 LNHDA, CDR2 SQIVND (reference sequence). Per the original data handling: For nucleated cells, counts were estimated from reference gene primer amplification. Method: immunoSEQ multiplex PCR; TCRdb's copy keeps in-frame clones and lacks some. The V and J calls and clone size come from that table; D and trimming were worked out from the DNA. The sample lists 250,000 to 300,000 clones, about four fifths occurring once. The clonotype was recovered from a woman aged 60-75 years with active or convalescent COVID-19. The chain has TRBV19 and TRBJ1-1, with a possible D match to TRBD1 (6 bases). Material: peripheral blood. The CDR3 nucleotides are TGTGCCAGTAGTTCGCCAGGGGTCAGGAACACTGAAGCTTTCTTT. As protein: CASSSPGVRNTEAFF. The full variable domain, rest sourced from reference TRBV19 and TRBJ1-1, is DGGITQSPKYLFRKEGQNVTLSCEQNLNHDAMYWYRQDPGQGLRLIYYSQIVNDFQKGDIAEGYSVSREKKESFPLTVTSAQKNPTAFYLCASSSPGVRNTEAFFGQGTRLTVV.